These 10 T cell receptor beta chains came from one sample sequenced in a study of T cells after yellow fever vaccination. Via MiXCR, TCRdb re-called the 5' RACE reads, giving one row per CDR3 protein. In the table there are hundreds of thousands of distinct CDR3 sequences, 15% to 20% of which are singletons. The sample consisted of PBMCs, taken 15 days after the yellow fever booster vaccination. All receptors derive from a man aged 25-45 years who received the YFV17D yellow fever vaccine.

This clonotype was observed a handful of times. The gene calls are TRBV20-1 and TRBJ2-1; the D is unclear. V lost 6 bases, J lost 2 bases, and 14 bases lay in between. CDR1 DFQATT and CDR2 SNEGSKA come from the germline V gene (reference sequence). This CDR3 has 14 residues. Here the CDR3 DNA reads TGCAGTGCGCCCGGCGGCGTCGCCTACAATGAGCAGTTCTTC. Amino acid sequence: CSAPGGVAYNEQFF.

This clonotype was counted a few times. The V gene is TRBV20-1, the J gene TRBJ1-3; a weak D match, TRBD1 (6 bases). The CDR3 length is 14 residues. Germline-derived CDR1 and CDR2 are DFQATT and SNEGSKA (reference sequence). The V end lost 5 bases, the J end lost 8 bases, and 19 bases lay between the germline ends. CDR3 coding DNA: TGCAGTGCTCCCCGTCAGGACAGCGGTTACACCATATATTTT. This translates into CSAPRQDSGYTIYF.

This clonotype has a handful of counts. The CDR3 sequence: CASSPLEDEQYF. CDR3 in DNA: TGTGCCAGCTCACCCCTTGAGGACGAGCAGTACTTC. This chain links TRBV18 with TRBJ2-7; D gene unclear. The length of the CDR3 is 12 residues. The germline CDR1 and CDR2 sequences are KGHSH and LQKENI. Trimming removed 3 bases at V and 5 bases at J, with 8 bases between.

The V call is TRBV5-4, the J call TRBJ2-1, with 9 bases identical to TRBD2. The germline V gene encodes CDR1 SGHNT and CDR2 YYREEE (reference sequence). The CDR3 runs to 14 residues. Trimming took 4 bases from V and 9 from J; bases not matched to a gene: 8. CDR3 sequence: CASSGTSKGIEQFF. The CDR3 nucleotides are TGTGCCAGCAGCGGGACTAGCAAGGGTATTGAGCAGTTCTTC. The whole variable domain, remainder taken from reference TRBV5-4 and TRBJ2-1, is ETGVTQSPTHLIKTRGQQVTLRCSSQSGHNTVSWYQQALGQGPQFIFQYYREEENGRGNFPPRFSGLQFPNYSSELNVNALELDDSALYLCASSGTSKGIEQFFGPGTRLTVL.

The chain is built from TRBV20-1 and TRBJ1-5; TRBD1 is a possible D gene (5 bases). Trimming removed 2 bases from V and 0 bases from J, with 8 bases in between. CDR3 size: 14 residues. CDR1 and CDR2 (germline): DFQATT, SNEGSKA (reference sequence). This CDR3 is CSARRGYSNQPQHF. In DNA form, the CDR3 reads TGCAGTGCTAGACGGGGGTATAGCAATCAGCCCCAGCATTTT.

The chain uses TRBV7-2 and TRBJ2-5, with 7 bases aligning to TRBD1. Germline V gene sequence: CDR1 SGHTA, CDR2 FQGNSA. The V segment lost 1 base and the J segment 11 bases; nucleotides outside the gene matches: 4. There are 12 residues in the CDR3. Written as DNA, the CDR3 is TGTGCCAGCAGCTTAGGGCCGGGACAGCAGTACTTC. This sequence encodes CASSLGPGQQYF.

The J gene is TRBJ1-4, the V gene TRBV4-3; a weak D match, TRBD1 (6 bases). Germline CDR1 LGHNA, CDR2 YSLEER. Trimming cost V 0 bases and J 8 bases, with 16 bases left between them. CDR3 length: 16 amino acids. The CDR3 loop reads CASSQDSHRVGEKLFF. The CDR3 DNA sequence: TGCGCCAGCAGCCAAGATTCCCACAGGGTGGGAGAAAAACTGTTTTTT.

This clonotype has only a few counts. This chain connects TRBV7-2 to TRBJ2-7; 12 bases are a match to TRBD2. CDR1 SGHTA and CDR2 FQGNSA come from the germline V gene. V lost 5 bases to trimming and J lost 0 bases; unmatched junction nucleotides: 2. CDR3 size: 15 residues. The CDR3 protein is CASSATSGGSYEQYF. The CDR3 DNA is TGTGCCAGCAGCGCGACTAGCGGGGGCTCCTACGAGCAGTACTTC.

This chain uses TRBV12-3 or TRBV12-4 with TRBJ2-1, with TRBD1 identical over 7 bases. The CDR3 is 14 residues long. The V and J ends lost 6 bases and 5 bases, in that order; junction bases with no gene match: 7. This chain's CDR3 is CASRTTGQHNEQFF. Written as DNA, the CDR3 is TGTGCCAGCAGAACGACGGGACAGCACAATGAGCAGTTCTTC.

The chain joins TRBV14 to TRBJ2-5; D is perhaps TRBD1 (5 bases). Trimming took off 4 bases at V and 4 bases at J, with 13 bases between the two ends. CDR1 and CDR2 (germline): SGHDN, FVKESK. The CDR3 has 14 residues. The CDR3 spells CASSPWSRAETQYF. The CDR3 region has the DNA TGTGCCAGCAGCCCCTGGAGCAGGGCAGAGACCCAGTACTTC.